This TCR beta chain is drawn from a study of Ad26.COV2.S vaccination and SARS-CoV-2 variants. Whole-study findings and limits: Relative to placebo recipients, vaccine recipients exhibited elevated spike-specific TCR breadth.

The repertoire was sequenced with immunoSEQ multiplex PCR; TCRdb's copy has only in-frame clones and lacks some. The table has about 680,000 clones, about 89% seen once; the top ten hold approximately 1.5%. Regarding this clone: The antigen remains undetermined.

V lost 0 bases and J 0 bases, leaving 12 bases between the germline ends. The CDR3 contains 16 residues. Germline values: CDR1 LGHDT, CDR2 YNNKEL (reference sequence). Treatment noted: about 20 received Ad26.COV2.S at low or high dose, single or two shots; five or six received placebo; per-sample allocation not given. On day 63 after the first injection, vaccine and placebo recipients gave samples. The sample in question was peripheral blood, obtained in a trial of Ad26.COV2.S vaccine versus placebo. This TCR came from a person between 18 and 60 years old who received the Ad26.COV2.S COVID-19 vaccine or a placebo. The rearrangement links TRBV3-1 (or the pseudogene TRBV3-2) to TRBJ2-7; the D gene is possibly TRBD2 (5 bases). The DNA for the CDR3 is TGTGCCAGCAGCCAAGAAGGAGGCGTGAGCTCCTACGAGCAGTACTTC. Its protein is CASSQEGGVSSYEQYF.